The 17 T cell receptor beta chains listed next were all sequenced from one sample in a study of cytomegalovirus exposure and HLA in healthy donors. TCRdb's table, derived via immunoSEQ multiplex PCR, lists solely in-frame clones and lacks some. The table records about 200,000 clones, around four fifths of them present only once. Sequenced input: PBMCs. These receptors were taken from a woman under 30 in good health and CMV-seronegative.

The rearrangement links TRBV28 to TRBJ2-1, with 7 bases identical to TRBD2. The germline gives CDR1 MDHEN, CDR2 SYDVKM. The length of the CDR3 is 13 residues. V dropped 8 bases and J dropped 0; count of bases not matched to a gene: 1. The CDR3 loop reads CASSSGSYNEQFF. CDR3 sequence (DNA): TGTGCCAGCTCTAGCGGCTCCTACAATGAGCAGTTCTTC.

Here the CDR3 reads CSASGESTDTQYF. In DNA, the CDR3 is TGCAGCGCCAGCGGGGAGAGCACAGATACGCAGTATTTT. This chain joins TRBV29-1 and TRBJ2-3, with TRBD2 matching 7 bases. This CDR3 is 13 amino acids long. Per the germline V gene, CDR1 is SQVTM and CDR2 is ANQGSEA. Germline trimming cut 7 bases from V and 0 bases from J; bases unmatched to any gene: 4.

The rearrangement uses TRBV28 and TRBJ1-5; D perhaps matches TRBD1 (5 bases). V was cut by 2 bases and J by 7 bases, with 12 bases left in between. Germline-derived CDR1 and CDR2 are MDHEN and SYDVKM. The length of the CDR3 is 14 residues. The CDR3 DNA follows: TGTGCCAGCAGTTTAGGGGGGAGGGGACAGCCCCAGCATTTT. Translation gives CASSLGGRGQPQHF.

The chain recombines TRBV29-1 with TRBJ1-1; TRBD1 aligns across 7 bases. This CDR3 contains 13 residues. After removal of 6 bases from V and 0 bases from J, the junction contained 4 bases not matched to a gene. Germline assignment: CDR1 SQVTM and CDR2 ANQGSEA. In nucleotides, the CDR3 is TGCAGCGTGCAGGACAGGCTGAACACTGAAGCTTTCTTT. Translating gives CSVQDRLNTEAFF.

This sequence joins TRBV18 and TRBJ1-5; no firm D call. V lost 1 base and J 7 bases, leaving 17 bases between the germline ends. Germline V gives CDR1 KGHSH, CDR2 LQKENI. The CDR3 has 16 residues. The CDR3: CASSPRTVRAEQPQHF. CDR3 nucleotide sequence: TGTGCCAGCTCACCACGGACCGTCCGGGCAGAGCAGCCCCAGCATTTT.

This clone was detected only once. V gene TRBV7-9 combines with J gene TRBJ1-1, with a tentative D call TRBD1 (5 bases). V was pared by 6 bases and J by 5 bases, with 13 bases between. CDR3 length equals 13 residues. CDR1 and CDR2 from the germline V gene are SEHNR and FQNEAQ (reference sequence). This CDR3 is CASSSHWGTEAFF. Here the CDR3 DNA reads TGTGCCAGCAGTTCACATTGGGGGACTGAAGCTTTCTTT.

The DNA of the CDR3 is TGCGCCAGCAGCCAAGGTGGGGCCGCCGCGGGCCAGCCCCAGCATTTT. This sequence encodes CASSQGGAAAGQPQHF. The genes are TRBV4-1 and TRBJ1-5, with D perhaps TRBD1 (5 bases). This CDR3 comprises 16 residues. The V gene's germline CDR1 is MGHRA and CDR2 YSYEKL. The V end lost 1 base, the J end lost 7 bases, and 17 bases lay between the germline ends.

CDR3 loop: CASSRGTNTEAFF. The CDR3 DNA reads as TGTGCCAGCAGCCGTGGGACGAACACTGAAGCTTTCTTT. The rearrangement joins TRBV7-8 to TRBJ1-1, with D perhaps TRBD1 (5 bases). CDR1 and CDR2 (germline): SGHVS, FQNEAQ. Deletions cut 5 bases from V and 1 base from J, with 8 bases between. The CDR3 runs 13 residues.

V and J are TRBV19 and TRBJ2-7; D remains unclear. Trimming removed 6 bases at V and 0 bases at J, with 12 bases between. The germline gives CDR1 LNHDA, CDR2 SQIVND (reference sequence). The CDR3 consists of 14 residues. CDR3 protein: CASRQALFSYEQYF. In DNA, the CDR3 is TGTGCCAGTAGGCAGGCCTTATTCTCCTACGAGCAGTACTTC.

V usage is TRBV28 and J usage is TRBJ1-2; D remains ambiguous. Germline V CDR1 and CDR2: MDHEN, SYDVKM. The CDR3 has 13 amino acids. Deletions cut 1 base from V and 6 bases from J, with 9 bases between. CDR3: CASSLSGFNGYTF. CDR3 bases: TGTGCCAGCAGTTTATCCGGATTTAATGGCTACACCTTC.

This clone was counted ten times or more. The gene calls are TRBV30 and TRBJ1-2; 7 bases line up with TRBD1. CDR1 and CDR2 from the germline V gene are GTSNPN and SVGIG (reference sequence). V dropped 7 bases and J dropped 5; count of bases not matched to a gene: 10. This CDR3 has 13 amino acids. The CDR3 sequence is CALGTASRYGYTF. CDR3 in DNA: TGTGCCTTGGGGACAGCCTCTAGGTATGGCTACACCTTC.

The rearrangement links TRBV18 to TRBJ2-6; 9 nucleotides agree with TRBD1. The trim removed 5 bases at V and 0 bases at J, leaving 11 bases unmatched. CDR3 length: 19 residues. The germline V gene encodes CDR1 KGHSH and CDR2 LQKENI. The CDR3 DNA reads TGTGCCAGCTCAGTACTTCCGGGACAGGGAGGCTCTGGGGCCAACGTCCTGACTTTC. Its translation: CASSVLPGQGGSGANVLTF.

V is TRBV19 and J is TRBJ1-1; TRBD1 might be the D (5 bases). Germline V gene sequence: CDR1 LNHDA, CDR2 SQIVND (reference sequence). The CDR3 covers 15 residues. V gave up 3 bases and J gave up 1 base, with 12 bases separating them. CDR3 DNA sequence: TGTGCCAGTAGTATCGGGGCAGTCGGGAACACTGAAGCTTTCTTT. The encoded protein is CASSIGAVGNTEAFF. Full variable domain (missing parts from reference TRBV19 and TRBJ1-1): DGGITQSPKYLFRKEGQNVTLSCEQNLNHDAMYWYRQDPGQGLRLIYYSQIVNDFQKGDIAEGYSVSREKKESFPLTVTSAQKNPTAFYLCASSIGAVGNTEAFFGQGTRLTVV.

In regard to this clone: Other DNA sequences from this sample encode an identical CDR3 as well. The rearrangement links TRBV2 to TRBJ1-4; 8 nucleotides line up with TRBD1. V shed 5 bases, J shed 8 bases, and the junction held 1 base outside the gene matches. This CDR3 is built from 12 residues. Per the germline V gene, CDR1 is SNHLY and CDR2 is FYNNEI. The CDR3 loop reads CASSRDREKLFF. In DNA, the CDR3 is TGTGCCAGCAGTCGGGACAGGGAAAAACTGTTTTTT.

The chain joins TRBV29-1 to TRBJ1-2, with TRBD1 matching 9 bases. CDR3 length: 16 amino acids. Trimming took 5 bases from V and 6 from J; bases not matched to a gene: 16. Germline V CDR1 and CDR2: SQVTM, ANQGSEA. The CDR3 bases are TGCAGCGTTCCTAAGATCGGGTGGGGACAGGGAAATGGCTACACCTTC. As protein: CSVPKIGWGQGNGYTF.

The J gene is TRBJ2-3, the V gene TRBV5-1, with 9 bases fitting TRBD1. This CDR3 contains 16 residues. The V gene's germline CDR1 is SGHRS and CDR2 YFSETQ. V was pared by 7 bases and J by 5 bases, with 14 bases of the junction left unmatched. CDR3 protein: CASYTDRGDLGDTQYF. For the CDR3, the DNA is TGCGCCAGCTACACGGACAGGGGTGATTTAGGAGATACGCAGTATTTT.

V is TRBV18 and J is TRBJ2-7; D unresolved. CDR3 length equals 15 residues. Trimming stripped 3 bases from V and 6 bases from J, with 18 bases between. Per germline, CDR1 KGHSH and CDR2 LQKENI. Here the CDR3 reads CASSPVLSAAREQYF. The CDR3 region has the DNA TGTGCCAGCTCACCGGTTCTCTCGGCAGCTCGCGAGCAGTACTTC.